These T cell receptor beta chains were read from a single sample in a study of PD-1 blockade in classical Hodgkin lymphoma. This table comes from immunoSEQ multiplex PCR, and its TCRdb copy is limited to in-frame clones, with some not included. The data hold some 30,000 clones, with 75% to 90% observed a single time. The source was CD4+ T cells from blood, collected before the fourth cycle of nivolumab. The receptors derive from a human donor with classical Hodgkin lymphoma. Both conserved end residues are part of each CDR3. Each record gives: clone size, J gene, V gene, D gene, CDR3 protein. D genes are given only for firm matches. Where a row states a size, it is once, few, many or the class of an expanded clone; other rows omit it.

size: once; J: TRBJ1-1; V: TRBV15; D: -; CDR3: CATSRDRQGRVNTEAFF
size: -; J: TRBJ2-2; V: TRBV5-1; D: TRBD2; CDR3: CASSFAGGNTGELFF
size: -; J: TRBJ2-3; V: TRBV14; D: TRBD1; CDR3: CASSRTQGASDTQYF
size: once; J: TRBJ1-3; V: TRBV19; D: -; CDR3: CASSSISGNTIYF
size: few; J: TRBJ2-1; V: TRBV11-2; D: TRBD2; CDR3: CASSLLSRREYEQFF
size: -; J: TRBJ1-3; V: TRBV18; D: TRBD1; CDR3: CASSPDRASGNTIYF
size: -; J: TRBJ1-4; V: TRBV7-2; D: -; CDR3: CASSLVIGQPGRGEKLFF
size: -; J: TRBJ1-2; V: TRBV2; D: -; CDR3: CASKRDYGYTF
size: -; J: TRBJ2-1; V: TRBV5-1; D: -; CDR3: CASSFGAFGTNEQFF
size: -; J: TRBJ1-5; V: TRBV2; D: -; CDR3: CASSGLNSNQPQHF
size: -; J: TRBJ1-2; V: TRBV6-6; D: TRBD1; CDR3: CASSATGGLDGYTF
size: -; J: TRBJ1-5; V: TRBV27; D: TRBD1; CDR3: CASSLLTGGNQPQHF
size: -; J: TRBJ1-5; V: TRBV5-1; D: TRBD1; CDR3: CASSLGGSGNQPQHF
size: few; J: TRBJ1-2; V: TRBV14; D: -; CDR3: CASSHGHLAGYTF
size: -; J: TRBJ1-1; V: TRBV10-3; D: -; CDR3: CAIQGIENTEAFF
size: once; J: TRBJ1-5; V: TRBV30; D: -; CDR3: CAWSQTGSQPQHF